This is a list of T cell receptor beta chains from one sample in a study of blood T cell repertoires in COVID-19. Sequencing was performed with immunoSEQ multiplex PCR; in TCRdb, only in-frame clones are kept and a portion is missing. Found here are roughly 300,000 clones, around 85% of them singletons; the top ten hold approximately 7.6%. Material for sequencing was peripheral blood. The origin of the receptors is a human donor in a cohort sampled during active COVID-19. Each CDR3 is given with its conserved first and last residue. The D gene is left open where the match is weak. Rows give clone size only sometimes, using once, few, many, or a class for an expanded clone.

D gene,V gene,J gene,clone size,CDR3 DNA,CDR3 protein
.,TRBV30,TRBJ2-2,few,TGTGCCTGGAGACAGACGAACACCGGGGAGCTGTTTTTT,CAWRQTNTGELFF
.,TRBV10-2,TRBJ2-7,.,TGCGCCAGCAGTGACAGGTTTAACTACGAGCAGTACTTC,CASSDRFNYEQYF
TRBD1,TRBV28,TRBJ1-2,.,TGTGCCAGCAGTTCCGGTTCCGAGGGGGCGAGAGGCTACACCTTC,CASSSGSEGARGYTF
.,TRBV6-5,TRBJ1-5,many,TGTGCCAGCAGGGACACGGCGAATCAGCCCCAGCATTTT,CASRDTANQPQHF
.,TRBV6-4,TRBJ1-6,.,TGTGCCAGCAGTGACTCTCGTAATTCACCCCTCCACTTT,CASSDSRNSPLHF
TRBD1,TRBV6-4,TRBJ1-2,.,TGTGCCAGCAGTGATGGACAGGGGCAAAGCTACACCTTC,CASSDGQGQSYTF
.,TRBV24-1,TRBJ2-3,.,TGTGCCACCAGTGATTTGGGCAGGGCGGATACGCAGTATTTT,CATSDLGRADTQYF
.,TRBV12-3/TRBV12-4,TRBJ2-7,.,TGTGCCAGCAGTTTGGAGGGGCGGCAGTACTTC,CASSLEGRQYF
TRBD1,TRBV6-5,TRBJ1-1,.,TGTGCCAGCAAACAGGGGGTGAACACTGAAGCTTTCTTT,CASKQGVNTEAFF
TRBD1,TRBV27,TRBJ1-6,.,TGTGCCAGCAGGGGACAGGGGGCCAATTCACCCCTCCACTTT,CASRGQGANSPLHF
TRBD1,TRBV19,TRBJ1-1,.,TGTGCCAGTAGTTCATCCGGGACAGTGAACACTGAAGCTTTCTTT,CASSSSGTVNTEAFF
.,TRBV6-5,TRBJ1-6,.,TGTGCCAGCAGACGCGGGGAGGCACCCCTCCACTTT,CASRRGEAPLHF
.,TRBV3-1/TRBV3-2,TRBJ2-7,.,TGTGCCAGCAGCCAAGGGCGGACCTACGAGCAGTACTTC,CASSQGRTYEQYF
.,TRBV4-1,TRBJ1-4,once,TGCGCCAGCAGCCAACTAACCTCAACTAATGAAAAACTGTTTTTT,CASSQLTSTNEKLFF
TRBD1,TRBV9,TRBJ1-1,once,TGTGCCAGCAGCAAGGACAGGGGGGGATTTAACACTGAAGCTTTCTTT,CASSKDRGGFNTEAFF
TRBD1,TRBV9,TRBJ2-6,.,TGTGCCAGCAGCGCCAGGACAGGTGGGAACTCTGGGGCCAACGTCCTGACTTTC,CASSARTGGNSGANVLTF
.,TRBV7-3,TRBJ1-1,.,TGTGCCAGCAGCTTTGGCCCGGGGGGCCCTGAAGCTTTCTTT,CASSFGPGGPEAFF
TRBD2,TRBV7-2,TRBJ2-7,.,TGTGCCAGCAGCTTGGTGGGTAGCGGGGGGGCCCACGAGCAGTACTTC,CASSLVGSGGAHEQYF
TRBD2,TRBV10-3,TRBJ2-3,once,TGTGCCATCAGATCCCGGATAGCGGGGAGCACAGATACGCAGTATTTT,CAIRSRIAGSTDTQYF
TRBD1,TRBV5-8,TRBJ1-2,.,TGTGCCAGCAGCTTTCCGGGACAGACACTTTTGGGGGTTCGGAGCTACACCTTC,CASSFPGQTLLGVRSYTF
TRBD1,TRBV28,TRBJ1-2,.,TGTGCCAGCACCATACAGGGGGCAATGGGTGGCTACACCTTC,CASTIQGAMGGYTF
TRBD1,TRBV2,TRBJ1-2,.,TGTGCCAGCATTAGACAGGGGACATCCTATGGCTACACCTTC,CASIRQGTSYGYTF
.,TRBV28,TRBJ1-2,.,TGTGCCAGCAGTACCCCAGAGTGGGGGGTGGGTGGCTACACCTTC,CASSTPEWGVGGYTF
TRBD2,TRBV3-1/TRBV3-2,TRBJ2-1,.,TGTGCCAGCGGCGGGGGGGCGTACAATGAGCAGTTCTTC,CASGGGAYNEQFF
.,TRBV6-5,TRBJ2-7,.,TGTGCGAAAAGGGACAAGTTGTACGAGCAGTACTTC,CAKRDKLYEQYF
TRBD2,TRBV10-3,TRBJ2-7,.,TGTGCCGTCACTAGCGGGTCCTACGAGCAGTACTTC,CAVTSGSYEQYF
.,TRBV20-1,TRBJ1-2,.,TGCAGTGCTAGTATAAGGGACATCGATGGCTACACCTTC,CSASIRDIDGYTF
.,TRBV19,TRBJ1-6,.,TGTGCCAGTAGTGAACGACGAGAGGGTTCACCCCTCCACTTT,CASSERREGSPLHF
TRBD1,TRBV28,TRBJ1-1,.,TGTGCCAGCAGCTATACAATGGGGGACAGGTCTGAAGCTTTCTTT,CASSYTMGDRSEAFF
TRBD1,TRBV6-5,TRBJ1-5,.,TGTGCCAGCAGGTCCACAGGGGGAGGCAATCAGCCCCAGCATTTT,CASRSTGGGNQPQHF
.,TRBV13,TRBJ2-5,.,TGTGCCAGCAGCTTGGGCCAGGCCGAGACCCAGTACTTC,CASSLGQAETQYF
TRBD1,TRBV4-1,TRBJ1-2,.,TGCGCCAGCAGCCTAAGATCGGGACAGGGACCCGCTAACTATGGCTACACCTTC,CASSLRSGQGPANYGYTF